Below, 25 T cell receptor beta chains from the same sample are listed, as sequenced in a study of blood T cells in healthy people across ages. Together with a sample-barcoded 5' primer, a J-beta primer mix was included in a second PCR lasting about 6 to 11 cycles. TCRdb called the 5' RACE reads again in MiXCR, with one record for every CDR3 protein. The sample records 1.5 million to 2 million distinct CDR3 sequences, 35% to 50% being singletons. What was sequenced was blood. Source of these receptors: a human donor in good health.

This clonotype was seen a few times. The chain couples TRBV29-1 to TRBJ2-3, with unresolved D. The V and J ends lost 4 bases and 2 bases respectively, with 10 bases between them. Germline V gene data show CDR1 as SQVTM and CDR2 as ANQGSEA. The CDR3 covers 13 residues. CDR3 amino acids: CSVGRSTTDTQYF. The CDR3 nucleotides are TGCAGCGTTGGTCGGAGCACCACAGATACGCAGTATTTT.

The rearrangement joins TRBV20-1 to TRBJ1-4; no clear D gene. Trimming removed 0 bases from V and 3 bases from J, with 14 bases in between. The CDR3 sequence is 16 residues long. CDR1 DFQATT and CDR2 SNEGSKA come from the germline V gene (reference sequence). The CDR3 DNA reads as TGCAGTGCTAGAGATCGCCCCTGGGTATCTAATGAAAAACTGTTTTTT. Amino acid sequence: CSARDRPWVSNEKLFF.

The V call is TRBV6-6, the J call TRBJ2-1, with D unresolved. The end of the DNA is better explained by TRBJ2-7, so the J call may be wrong. The CDR3 length is 12 residues. Germline-derived CDR1 and CDR2 are MNHNY and SVGAGI (reference sequence). The CDR3 reads CASSYRGREQYF. CDR3 nucleotide sequence: TGTGCCAGCAGTTATCGCGGCCGCGAGCAGTACTTC.

The V call is TRBV5-1, the J call TRBJ1-2, with D maybe TRBD1 (6 bases). This CDR3 is 13 amino acids long. With 4 bases removed from V and 6 bases from J, the gap between germline ends came to 13 bases. Germline loops: CDR1 SGHRS, CDR2 YFSETQ. The CDR3 reads CASSPEGGNGYTF. The DNA for the CDR3 is TGCGCCAGCAGCCCAGAGGGGGGTAATGGCTACACCTTC.

This clonotype was recorded a few times. The gene calls are TRBV7-9 and TRBJ2-1; 15 positions match TRBD2. The CDR3 totals 17 residues. J was trimmed by 1 base and V by 5 bases; bases with no gene match: 3. Germline CDR1 reads SEHNR; CDR2 reads FQNEAQ (reference sequence). The CDR3 protein is CASSGGLAGGSYNEQFF. CDR3 DNA sequence: TGTGCCAGCAGCGGGGGACTAGCGGGGGGATCCTACAATGAGCAGTTCTTC.

This clonotype was counted a few times. The V call is TRBV24-1, the J call TRBJ1-2; D is ambiguous. The CDR3 consists of 12 residues. V was pared by 7 bases and J by 0 bases, with 5 bases between. The germline V gene has CDR1 KGHDR and CDR2 SFDVKD. The CDR3 DNA is TGTGCCACCAGGGGTTCTAACTATGGCTACACCTTC. Translated: CATRGSNYGYTF.

The chain carries TRBV12-3 or TRBV12-4 and TRBJ1-1; D not resolved. The CDR3 consists of 13 residues. V lost 1 base to trimming and J lost 11 bases, with 14 bases between them. The CDR3 coding sequence is TGTGCCAGCAGTTTAGAAGTAGGTATGCGGGCTTTCTTT. Amino acid sequence: CASSLEVGMRAFF.

This clonotype was observed a few times. The gene calls are TRBV6-2 or TRBV6-3 and TRBJ2-1; 9 bases match TRBD2. Germline trimming cut 0 bases from V and 4 bases from J; bases unmatched to any gene: 7. This CDR3 spans 17 amino acids. Germline CDR1 is MNHEY and CDR2 is SVGEGT. The CDR3 DNA sequence: TGTGCCAGCAGTTACTCCCCTCCTAGCGGGGTATACAATGAGCAGTTCTTC. This translates into CASSYSPPSGVYNEQFF.

This chain joins TRBV20-1 and TRBJ2-5; weak D call: TRBD1 (6 bases). V dropped 5 bases and J dropped 4 bases, with 14 bases sitting between them. CDR1 and CDR2 from the germline V gene are DFQATT and SNEGSKA (reference sequence). This CDR3 has 13 amino acids. CDR3 in DNA: TGCAGTGCTTCTTGGGGGCTCGGAGAGACCCAGTACTTC. Protein: CSASWGLGETQYF.

This clonotype has just a few counts. The chain couples TRBV7-2 to TRBJ2-5; D is perhaps TRBD1 (5 bases). The CDR3 has 13 amino acids. CDR1 and CDR2 (germline): SGHTA, FQGNSA. Trimming left V 8 bases short and J 0 bases short, with 10 bases between. CDR3 amino acids: CASLRTYQETQYF. The CDR3 nucleotides are TGTGCCAGCCTCCGGACATACCAAGAGACCCAGTACTTC.

This clonotype came up a few times. The chain uses TRBV7-2 and TRBJ2-1; 11 bases agree with TRBD2. Trimming at V came to 5 bases and at J to 10 bases, leaving 13 bases not matched to a gene. Germline values: CDR1 SGHTA, CDR2 FQGNSA. The CDR3 is made up of 16 amino acids. CDR3 sequence reads: CASSTYSGGAFGEQFF. DNA of the CDR3: TGTGCCAGCAGCACATATAGCGGGGGGGCCTTCGGGGAGCAGTTCTTC.

The genes are TRBV7-2 and TRBJ2-5, with D uncertain. The CDR3 is 15 amino acids. The V end lost 6 bases, the J end lost 4 bases, and 18 bases lay between the germline ends. Germline CDR1 is SGHTA and CDR2 is FQGNSA. This CDR3 reads CASSSRGPTGETQYF. The CDR3 coding sequence is TGTGCCAGCAGTTCACGAGGACCCACGGGAGAGACCCAGTACTTC.

V and J are TRBV12-3 or TRBV12-4 and TRBJ2-6; unclear D gene. Trimming stripped 6 bases from V and 4 bases from J, with 13 bases between. The CDR3 is 15 residues long. The CDR3: CASRSGVSGANVLTF. In DNA, the CDR3 is TGTGCCAGCAGATCAGGAGTCTCCGGGGCCAACGTCCTGACTTTC.

The chain uses TRBV6-2 or TRBV6-3 and TRBJ2-7; the D is unclear. Trimming took off 5 bases at V and 0 bases at J, with 14 bases between the two ends. CDR1 is MNHEY and CDR2 is SVGEGT in the germline V gene. The CDR3 runs to 15 residues. CDR3 nucleotide sequence: TGTGCCAGCAGTCGGCTACCATCATCCTCCTACGAGCAGTACTTC. This sequence encodes CASSRLPSSSYEQYF.

The rearrangement links TRBV25-1 to TRBJ2-6; D possibly corresponds to TRBD1 (6 bases). Germline CDR1 MGHDK, CDR2 SYGVNS. V was shortened by 0 bases and J by 0 bases, with 12 bases between the two germline ends. This CDR3 is built from 18 residues. Here the CDR3 DNA reads TGTGCCAGCAGTGAATACTTTACAGGGACCTCTGGGGCCAACGTCCTGACTTTC. Amino acid sequence: CASSEYFTGTSGANVLTF.

Written as DNA, the CDR3 is TGTGCCAGCAGTTTCGTGGGATTTAGCAATCAGCCCCAGCATTTT. It encodes CASSFVGFSNQPQHF. The genes are TRBV6-2 or TRBV6-3 and TRBJ1-5, with D uncertain. Trimming removed 4 bases from V and 0 bases from J, with 10 bases in between. The germline CDR1 and CDR2 sequences are MNHEY and SVGEGT. The CDR3 consists of 15 residues.

This clonotype was detected a few times. This chain uses TRBV7-2 with TRBJ2-1, with D perhaps being TRBD1 or TRBD2 (5 bases each). Germline V gene data show CDR1 as SGHTA and CDR2 as FQGNSA. With 1 base removed from V and 9 bases from J, the gap between germline ends came to 13 bases. CDR3 size: 14 residues. The CDR3 coding sequence is TGTGCCAGCAGCTTAGTCTGGGGCGGAGGTGAGCAGTTCTTC. Translation gives CASSLVWGGGEQFF.

This clonotype came up a few times. The junction differs from germline at one of its ends, possibly a read error. This chain joins TRBV12-3 or TRBV12-4 and TRBJ1-1; 7 nucleotides match TRBD1. The CDR3 runs 15 residues. CDR3 in amino acids: CANSLGGWVGTEAFF. The DNA for the CDR3 is TGTGCCAACAGTTTAGGGGGCTGGGTCGGCACTGAAGCTTTCTTT.

This chain links TRBV12-3 or TRBV12-4 with TRBJ2-3; unclear D gene. The CDR3 totals 13 residues. V lost 8 bases and J 4 bases, leaving 13 bases between the germline ends. The CDR3: CASDVYGADTQYF. Here the CDR3 DNA reads TGTGCCAGCGACGTCTATGGGGCAGATACGCAGTATTTT.

V gene TRBV24-1 combines with J gene TRBJ1-2, with D perhaps matching TRBD1 (6 bases). Germline V gene lookup returns CDR1 KGHDR and CDR2 SFDVKD. Deletions cut 5 bases from V and 4 bases from J, with 10 bases between. The CDR3 loop spans 13 amino acids. The CDR3 region has the DNA TGTGCCACCAGTGGGACAGACCGCTATGGCTACACCTTC. Encoded protein: CATSGTDRYGYTF.

This chain connects TRBV24-1 to TRBJ2-3, with D maybe TRBD2 (6 bases). V lost 4 bases, J lost 2 bases, and 12 bases lay in between. The CDR3 runs to 15 residues. From germline, CDR1 is KGHDR and CDR2 SFDVKD. The CDR3 loop is CATSDTRDSTDTQYF. CDR3 bases: TGTGCCACCAGTGACACCAGGGACTCCACAGATACGCAGTATTTT.

The chain employs TRBV24-1 and TRBJ2-5; the D gene is possibly TRBD1 (6 bases). With 5 bases removed from V and 0 bases from J, the gap between germline ends came to 12 bases. Germline V gene data show CDR1 as KGHDR and CDR2 as SFDVKD. This CDR3 has 15 amino acids. The DNA of the CDR3 is TGTGCCACCAGTGGAACAGGGAAGGACCAAGAGACCCAGTACTTC. It yields the protein CATSGTGKDQETQYF.

This clonotype was observed a handful of times. This chain links TRBV5-1 with TRBJ2-1; 12 bases are shared with TRBD2. Trimming cost V 4 bases and J 8 bases; bases outside gene matches: 7. The CDR3 spans 15 residues. The germline CDR1 and CDR2 sequences are SGHRS and YFSETQ. In nucleotides, the CDR3 is TGCGCCAGCAGCATCCGACTAGCGGGGGAAGATGAGCAGTTCTTC. Amino acids: CASSIRLAGEDEQFF.

The J gene is TRBJ1-2, the V gene TRBV28; D gene uncertain. The CDR3 is 15 amino acids. Looked up from germline, CDR1 is MDHEN and CDR2 is SYDVKM. The V end was cut by 5 bases, the J end by 4 bases, with 17 bases between. CDR3 DNA: TGTGCCAGCAGTGTGGTCTCCGAACTCCTCTATGGCTACACCTTC. Amino acids: CASSVVSELLYGYTF.

This chain connects TRBV30 to TRBJ2-3, with D possibly matching TRBD1 (5 bases). V dropped 0 bases and J dropped 6 bases, with 16 bases sitting between them. In germline, CDR1 is GTSNPN, CDR2 SVGIG (reference sequence). The CDR3 is 15 amino acids. CDR3 coding DNA: TGTGCCTGGAGTGTACGGAATTGGTGGGGCGATACGCAGTATTTT. Translation: CAWSVRNWWGDTQYF.